This TCR beta chain was identified in a study of technical replicates of blood from a few donors. The repertoire was sequenced with immunoSEQ multiplex PCR; TCRdb's copy has only in-frame clones and lacks some. In the table there are about 72,000 clones, 80% to 95% of which are singletons. Germline assignment: CDR1 GTSNPN and CDR2 SVGIG (reference sequence). The CDR3 sequence is 15 residues long. V was pared by 1 base and J by 15 bases, with 15 bases of the junction left unmatched. This clone was detected once. The chain recombines TRBV30 with TRBJ1-4; 9 positions match TRBD1. The receptor was isolated from a human donor in good health. Input material: T cells isolated from PBMCs. This CDR3 is CAWSGGQGNPERVFF. The CDR3 DNA is TGTGCCTGGAGTGGGGGACAGGGAAACCCCGAGAGGGTGTTTTTT.